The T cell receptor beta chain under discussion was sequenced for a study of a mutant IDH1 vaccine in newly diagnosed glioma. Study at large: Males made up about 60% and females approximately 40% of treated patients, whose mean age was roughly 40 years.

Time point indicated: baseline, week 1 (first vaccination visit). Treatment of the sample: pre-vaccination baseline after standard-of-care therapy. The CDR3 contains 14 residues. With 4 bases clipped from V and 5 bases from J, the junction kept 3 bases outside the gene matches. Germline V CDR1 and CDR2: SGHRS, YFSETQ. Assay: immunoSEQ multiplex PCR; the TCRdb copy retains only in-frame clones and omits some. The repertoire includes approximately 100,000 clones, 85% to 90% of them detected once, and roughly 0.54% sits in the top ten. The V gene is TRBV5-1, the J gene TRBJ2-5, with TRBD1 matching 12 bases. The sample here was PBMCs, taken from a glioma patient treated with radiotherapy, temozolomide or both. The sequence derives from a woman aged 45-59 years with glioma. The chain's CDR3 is CASSGTGGLETQYF. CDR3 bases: TGCGCCAGCAGCGGGACAGGGGGCCTGGAGACCCAGTACTTC.